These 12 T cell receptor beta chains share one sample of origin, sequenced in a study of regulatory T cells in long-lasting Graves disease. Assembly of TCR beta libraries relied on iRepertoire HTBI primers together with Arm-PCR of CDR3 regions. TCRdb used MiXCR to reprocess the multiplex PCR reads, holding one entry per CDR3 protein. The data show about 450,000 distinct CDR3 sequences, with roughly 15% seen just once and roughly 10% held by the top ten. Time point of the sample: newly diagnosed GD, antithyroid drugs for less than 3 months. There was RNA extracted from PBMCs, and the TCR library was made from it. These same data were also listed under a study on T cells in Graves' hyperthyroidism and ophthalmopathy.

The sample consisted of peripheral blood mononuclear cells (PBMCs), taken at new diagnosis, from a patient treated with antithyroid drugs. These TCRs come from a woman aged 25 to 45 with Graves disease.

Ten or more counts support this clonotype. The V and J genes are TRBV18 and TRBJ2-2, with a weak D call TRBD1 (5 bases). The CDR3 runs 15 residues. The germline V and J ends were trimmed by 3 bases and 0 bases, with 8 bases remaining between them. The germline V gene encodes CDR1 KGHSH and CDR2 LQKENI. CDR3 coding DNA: TGTGCCAGCTCACCCATACAGGCGAACACCGGGGAGCTGTTTTTT. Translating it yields CASSPIQANTGELFF. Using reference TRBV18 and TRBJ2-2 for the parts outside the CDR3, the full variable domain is NAGVMQNPRHLVRRRGQEARLRCSPMKGHSHVYWYRQLPEEGLKFMVYLQKENIIDESGMPKERFSAEFPKEGPSILRIQQVVRGDSAAYFCASSPIQANTGELFFGEGSRLTVL.

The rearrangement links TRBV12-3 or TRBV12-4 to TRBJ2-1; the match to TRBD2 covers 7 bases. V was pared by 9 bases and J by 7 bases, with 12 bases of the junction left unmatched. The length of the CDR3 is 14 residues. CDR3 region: CASGNRGGGNEQFF. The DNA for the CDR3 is TGTGCCAGTGGTAATCGTGGGGGAGGGAATGAGCAGTTCTTC.

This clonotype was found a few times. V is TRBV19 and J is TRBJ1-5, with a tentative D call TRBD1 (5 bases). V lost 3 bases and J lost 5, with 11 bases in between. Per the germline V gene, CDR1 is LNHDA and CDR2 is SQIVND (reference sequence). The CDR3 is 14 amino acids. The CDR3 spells CASSISGVYQPQHF. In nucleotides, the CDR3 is TGTGCCAGTAGTATTTCGGGGGTTTATCAGCCCCAGCATTTT.

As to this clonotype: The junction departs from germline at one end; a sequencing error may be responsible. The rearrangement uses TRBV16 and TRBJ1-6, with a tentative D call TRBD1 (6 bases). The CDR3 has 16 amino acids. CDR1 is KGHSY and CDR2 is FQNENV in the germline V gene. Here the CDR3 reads CASSQPGTIRNSSLHF. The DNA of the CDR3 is TGTGCCAGCAGTCAACCAGGGACAATCAGGAATTCATCCCTCCACTTT.

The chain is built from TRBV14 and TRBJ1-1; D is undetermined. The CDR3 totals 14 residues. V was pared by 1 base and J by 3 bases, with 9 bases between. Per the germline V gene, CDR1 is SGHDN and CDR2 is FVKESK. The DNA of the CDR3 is TGTGCCAGCAGCCAAGGGAGCAGGTACACTGAAGCTTTCTTT. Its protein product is CASSQGSRYTEAFF.

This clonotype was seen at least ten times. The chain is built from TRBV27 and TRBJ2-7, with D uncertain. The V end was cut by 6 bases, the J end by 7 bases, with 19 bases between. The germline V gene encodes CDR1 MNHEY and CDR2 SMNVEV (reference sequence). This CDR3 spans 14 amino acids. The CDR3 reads CASSPVLRPEEQYF. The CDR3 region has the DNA TGTGCCAGCAGCCCGGTTCTCCGTCCTGAGGAGCAGTACTTC.

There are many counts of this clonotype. For the CDR3, the DNA is TGCAGCGTTGAAACCGGACTCCCTCCGGAGACCCAGTACTTC. It is translated as CSVETGLPPETQYF. The genes are TRBV29-1 and TRBJ2-5, with D possibly being TRBD2 (5 bases). CDR1 is SQVTM and CDR2 is ANQGSEA in the germline V gene. CDR3 length: 14 amino acids. V lost 2 bases and J 5 bases, leaving 15 bases between the germline ends.

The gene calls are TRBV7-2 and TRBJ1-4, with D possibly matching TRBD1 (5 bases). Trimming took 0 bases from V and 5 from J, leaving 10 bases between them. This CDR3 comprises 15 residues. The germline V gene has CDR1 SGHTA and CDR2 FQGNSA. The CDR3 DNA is TGTGCCAGCAGCTTAGCGGGGCGAACCAATGAAAAACTGTTTTTT. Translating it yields CASSLAGRTNEKLFF.

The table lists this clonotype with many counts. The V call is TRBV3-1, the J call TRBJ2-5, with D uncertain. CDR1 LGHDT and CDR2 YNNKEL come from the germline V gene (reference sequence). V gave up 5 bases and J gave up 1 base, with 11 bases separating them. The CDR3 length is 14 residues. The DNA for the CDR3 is TGTGCCAGCAGCTTGACTTATCTCCAAGAGACCCAGTACTTC. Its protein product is CASSLTYLQETQYF.

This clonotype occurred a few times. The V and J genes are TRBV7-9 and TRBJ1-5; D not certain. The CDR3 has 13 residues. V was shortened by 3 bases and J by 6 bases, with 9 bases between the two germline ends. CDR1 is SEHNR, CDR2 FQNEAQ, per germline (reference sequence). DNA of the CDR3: TGTGCCAGCAGCTTTGAGGGAGGTCAGCCCCAGCATTTT. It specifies CASSFEGGQPQHF.

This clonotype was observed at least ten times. CDR3 nucleotide sequence: TGCAGTGCTAGAGATACCTCCCTTGGAGGGGAAAAACTGTTTTTT. This gives the protein CSARDTSLGGEKLFF. The V gene is TRBV20-1, the J gene TRBJ1-4; D uncertain. The CDR3 runs to 15 residues. Germline CDR1 and CDR2: DFQATT and SNEGSKA (reference sequence). Trimming shortened V by 0 bases and J by 8 bases, and 16 bases separated the two germline ends.

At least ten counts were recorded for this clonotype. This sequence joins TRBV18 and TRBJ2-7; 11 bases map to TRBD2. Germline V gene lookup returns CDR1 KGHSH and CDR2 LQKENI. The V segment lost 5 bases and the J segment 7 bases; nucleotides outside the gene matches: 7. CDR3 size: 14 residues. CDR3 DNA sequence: TGTGCCAGCTCAGCCGCCGGGACTAGCGGAGAGCAGTACTTC. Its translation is CASSAAGTSGEQYF.